A single sample gave rise to the 20 T cell receptor beta chains below, sequenced in a study of cytomegalovirus exposure and HLA in healthy donors. Amplification used 60 Vbeta primers and 13 Jbeta primers. Assay used: immunoSEQ multiplex PCR; TCRdb lists only in-frame clones, some missing. The sample includes 110,000 or so clones, approximately 76% of them seen just once. The sample taken for sequencing was PBMCs. The receptors were sampled from a man between 50 and 59 years old in good health and CMV-seropositive.

This rearrangement joins TRBV9 to TRBJ2-3; D uncertain. CDR1 is SGDLS, CDR2 YYNGEE, per germline. The ends were cut back, 0 bases at V and 0 bases at J, with 14 bases in the middle. The CDR3 has 17 residues. The CDR3 is CASSVGELAWSTDTQYF. CDR3 DNA: TGTGCCAGCAGCGTAGGAGAACTCGCCTGGAGCACAGATACGCAGTATTTT.

The chain combines TRBV7-2 with TRBJ2-3; TRBD2 matches 11 bases. Germline CDR1 reads SGHTA; CDR2 reads FQGNSA. The CDR3 spans 17 residues. Germline trimming cut 8 bases from V and 11 bases from J; bases unmatched to any gene: 21. CDR3 region: CASATLAGVSSGSGQYF. Here the CDR3 DNA reads TGTGCCAGCGCTACACTAGCGGGGGTTTCGTCGGGGAGTGGGCAGTATTTT.

The chain employs TRBV5-8 and TRBJ2-1, with a tentative D call TRBD2 (5 bases). CDR3 size: 17 residues. Trimming removed 0 bases from V and 4 bases from J, with 17 bases in between. Germline CDR1 is SGHTS and CDR2 is YDEGEE. As DNA, the CDR3 is TGTGCCAGCAGCTTGGGGTCCGGATTTAGGACTTACAATGAGCAGTTCTTC. Protein product: CASSLGSGFRTYNEQFF.

The rearrangement links TRBV28 to TRBJ1-5; 7 bases map to TRBD1. The CDR3 has 15 residues. Trimming took 1 base from V and 6 from J; bases not matched to a gene: 6. CDR1 MDHEN and CDR2 SYDVKM come from the germline V gene. The CDR3 DNA is TGTGCCAGCAGTTTATATCGGGGACAGTTTCAGCCCCAGCATTTT. This codes for CASSLYRGQFQPQHF.

This clone was seen a handful of times. This sequence joins TRBV6-6 and TRBJ1-2, with 7 bases that match TRBD1. V gave up 8 bases and J gave up 5 bases; unmatched junction bases: 8. Germline assignment: CDR1 MNHNY and CDR2 SVGAGI (reference sequence). The length of the CDR3 is 13 residues. For the CDR3, the DNA is TGTGCCAGCCTCGGACAGGACGGATATGGCTACACCTTC. It is translated as CASLGQDGYGYTF.

This sequence joins TRBV5-1 and TRBJ2-2; D call uncertain. With 5 bases removed from V and 1 base from J, the gap between germline ends came to 15 bases. CDR1 and CDR2 (germline): SGHRS, YFSETQ. This CDR3 comprises 16 residues. CDR3 region: CASSQNYMMNTGELFF. The CDR3 DNA follows: TGCGCCAGCAGTCAAAACTACATGATGAACACCGGGGAGCTGTTTTTT.

This chain links TRBV9 with TRBJ2-2, with 13 nucleotides matching TRBD2. The CDR3 spans 17 residues. Germline assignment: CDR1 SGDLS and CDR2 YYNGEE. After removal of 6 bases from V and 7 bases from J, the junction contained 12 bases not matched to a gene. In nucleotides, the CDR3 is TGTGCCAGCAACCCGGGACTAGCGGGATCGGGTGGCGGGGAGCTGTTTTTT. Encoded protein: CASNPGLAGSGGGELFF.

The CDR3: CASSLRGRGPGTDTQYF. CDR3 DNA sequence: TGTGCCAGTAGCCTCCGGGGGAGGGGCCCCGGCACAGATACGCAGTATTTT. The chain uses TRBV19 and TRBJ2-3; 7 nucleotides match TRBD2. The CDR3 spans 17 residues. The germline V gene encodes CDR1 LNHDA and CDR2 SQIVND (reference sequence). Trimming took 6 bases from V and 1 from J; bases not matched to a gene: 13.

V and J are TRBV7-2 and TRBJ1-4, with 7 positions matching TRBD1. Trimming removed 1 base from V and 6 bases from J; junction bases left unmatched: 11. The CDR3 extends over 17 amino acids. In germline, CDR1 is SGHTA, CDR2 FQGNSA. CDR3: CASSLGETGLGYEKLFF. CDR3 DNA: TGTGCCAGCAGCTTAGGGGAGACAGGGTTGGGCTATGAAAAACTGTTTTTT. The entire variable domain, with the rest obtained from reference TRBV7-2 and TRBJ1-4, is as follows: GAGVSQSPSNKVTEKGKDVELRCDPISGHTALYWYRQSLGQGLEFLIYFQGNSAPDKSGLPSDRFSAERTGGSVSTLTIQRTQQEDSAVYLCASSLGETGLGYEKLFFGSGTQLSVL.

The rearrangement links TRBV4-1 to TRBJ2-7; tentative D call: TRBD1 (6 bases). The germline V and J ends were trimmed by 1 base and 3 bases, with 13 bases remaining between them. Germline loops: CDR1 MGHRA, CDR2 YSYEKL. CDR3 length: 15 residues. For the CDR3, the DNA is TGCGCCAGCAGCCAAGTAGGGGGTTATATCTACGAGCAGTACTTC. Protein sequence: CASSQVGGYIYEQYF.

The chain has TRBV7-6 and TRBJ1-2, with 7 bases that match TRBD1. The CDR3 loop spans 13 amino acids. Germline V gives CDR1 SGHVS, CDR2 FNYEAQ. The ends lost 5 bases at V and 6 bases at J; junction bases unmatched: 6. Here the CDR3 DNA reads TGTGCCAGCAGCCCCCTAGGGGGCCATGGCTACACCTTC. It specifies CASSPLGGHGYTF. The complete variable domain, with remaining parts taken from reference TRBV7-6 and TRBJ1-2, reads GAGVSQSPRYKVTKRGQDVALRCDPISGHVSLYWYRQALGQGPEFLTYFNYEAQQDKSGLPNDRFSAERPEGSISTLTIQRTEQRDSAMYRCASSPLGGHGYTFGSGTRLTVV.

The chain combines TRBV4-1 with TRBJ2-7; 11 bases line up with TRBD1. Germline V gene lookup returns CDR1 MGHRA and CDR2 YSYEKL. V lost 4 bases to trimming and J lost 3 bases; unmatched junction nucleotides: 11. CDR3 length equals 17 residues. The CDR3 coding sequence is TGCGCCAGCAGCCTCGGTCACGGACAGGGGGCGTACTACGAGCAGTACTTC. Encoded protein: CASSLGHGQGAYYEQYF.

The rearrangement links TRBV6-1 to TRBJ1-5; possibly TRBD1 for D (6 bases). This CDR3 is built from 16 residues. Deletions cut 3 bases from V and 1 base from J, with 13 bases between. Germline V lookup: CDR1 MNHNS, CDR2 SASEGT. This CDR3 reads CASSDQQGSSNQPQHF. DNA of the CDR3: TGTGCCAGCAGTGACCAACAGGGATCGAGCAATCAGCCCCAGCATTTT.

The rearrangement joins TRBV7-9 to TRBJ1-1; 7 bases agree with TRBD1. Germline CDR1 is SEHNR and CDR2 is FQNEAQ (reference sequence). The trim removed 4 bases at V and 0 bases at J, leaving 8 bases unmatched. This CDR3 has 16 residues. This CDR3 reads CASSSQGQIMNTEAFF. The CDR3 bases are TGTGCCAGCAGCTCCCAGGGACAGATCATGAACACTGAAGCTTTCTTT.

Only a few counts were recorded for this clone. The V gene is TRBV5-1, the J gene TRBJ2-1, with D possibly being TRBD2 (6 bases). V lost 2 bases and J 7 bases, leaving 10 bases between the germline ends. The CDR3 covers 13 residues. Germline assignment: CDR1 SGHRS and CDR2 YFSETQ. CDR3 amino acids: CASSLPGGNEQFF. Written as DNA, the CDR3 is TGCGCCAGCAGCTTACCTGGGGGGAATGAGCAGTTCTTC.

The genes are TRBV29-1 and TRBJ1-1; perhaps TRBD1 as D (5 bases). Germline assignment: CDR1 SQVTM and CDR2 ANQGSEA. The CDR3 is 13 residues long. V lost 6 bases to trimming and J lost 1 base, with 12 bases between them. The CDR3 nucleotides are TGCAGCGTCGGTAATACAGGGAACACTGAAGCTTTCTTT. Translation gives CSVGNTGNTEAFF.

The chain uses TRBV7-9 and TRBJ1-6; D not certain. Per the germline V gene, CDR1 is SEHNR and CDR2 is FQNEAQ (reference sequence). V was trimmed by 2 bases and J by 5 bases, leaving 10 bases between them. The CDR3 length is 15 residues. The CDR3 region is CASSLMGADNSPLHF. CDR3 bases: TGTGCCAGCAGCTTAATGGGTGCGGATAATTCACCCCTCCACTTT. The full variable domain, with the rest looked up from reference TRBV7-9 and TRBJ1-6, is DTGVSQNPRHKITKRGQNVTFRCDPISEHNRLYWYRQTLGQGPEFLTYFQNEAQLEKSRLLSDRFSAERPKGSFSTLEIQRTEQGDSAMYLCASSLMGADNSPLHFGNGTRLTVT.

V gene TRBV27 combines with J gene TRBJ2-3, with unresolved D. V was cut by 7 bases and J by 4 bases, with 15 bases left in between. Germline V lookup: CDR1 MNHEY, CDR2 SMNVEV (reference sequence). The CDR3 extends over 14 amino acids. The CDR3 is CASIRVGTADTQYF. The CDR3 region has the DNA TGTGCCAGCATACGGGTCGGAACCGCAGATACGCAGTATTTT.

V gene TRBV6-5 combines with J gene TRBJ2-3; 8 bases line up with TRBD1. V gave up 0 bases and J gave up 3 bases; unmatched junction bases: 5. The CDR3 has 16 residues. CDR1 and CDR2 from the germline V gene are MNHEY and SVGAGI. Here the CDR3 DNA reads TGTGCCAGCAGTTACTCGACAGGGGCGAATACAGATACGCAGTATTTT. It translates to CASSYSTGANTDTQYF.

The gene calls are TRBV11-2 and TRBJ2-1, with 9 bases matching TRBD2. The germline gives CDR1 SGHAT, CDR2 FQNNGV. This CDR3 is built from 15 residues. V dropped 1 base and J dropped 9; count of bases not matched to a gene: 7. The CDR3 DNA sequence: TGTGCCAGCAGCTTAGTCGCGGGAGGGGGCTCTGAGCAGTTCTTC. Amino acid sequence: CASSLVAGGGSEQFF.